Presented here are 9 T cell receptor beta chains from one specimen sequenced in a study of T cell repertoires in cytomegalovirus infection. TCRdb recomputed calls from the reads with MiXCR, one row per CDR3 protein. The sample holds 600,000 to 800,000 distinct CDR3 sequences, 20% to 25% seen once. Sequencing was done on a sample of CD8+ T cells from PBMCs. All receptors come from a human donor in good health (CMV status not recorded). Some clones in this sample may be carry-over from other donors' samples.

This clonotype was picked up a small number of times. The V call is TRBV20-1, the J call TRBJ2-7, with TRBD2 as a possible D gene (6 bases). This CDR3 region has 18 residues. Germline assignment: CDR1 DFQATT and CDR2 SNEGSKA (reference sequence). V lost 0 bases to trimming and J lost 5 bases, with 26 bases between them. The CDR3 bases are TGCAGTGCTAGAGACCTTCGGGGAGGAGGAGCAGACCCCAACGAGCAGTACTTC. It encodes CSARDLRGGGADPNEQYF.

The chain combines TRBV29-1 with TRBJ1-2; D is undetermined. CDR1 and CDR2 from the germline V gene are SQVTM and ANQGSEA. Trimming removed 3 bases at V and 4 bases at J, with 12 bases between. The CDR3 totals 13 residues. CDR3 bases: TGCAGCGTTGAGGATGGGCGGATCTATGGCTACACCTTC. It is translated as CSVEDGRIYGYTF.

The chain has TRBV12-5 and TRBJ2-3; perhaps D is TRBD1 or TRBD2 (5 bases each). V was shortened by 5 bases and J by 6 bases, with 18 bases between the two germline ends. CDR1 is LGHNT and CDR2 is FRNRAP in the germline V gene. This CDR3 is 15 amino acids long. CDR3 sequence reads: CASGGGAPRSDTQYF. CDR3 DNA: TGTGCTAGTGGTGGGGGAGCGCCCCGATCCGATACGCAGTATTTT. The whole variable domain, remainder taken from reference TRBV12-5 and TRBJ2-3, is DARVTQTPRHKVTEMGQEVTMRCQPILGHNTVFWYRQTMMQGLELLAYFRNRAPLDDSGMPKDRFSAEMPDATLATLKIQPSEPRDSAVYFCASGGGAPRSDTQYFGPGTRLTVL.

On this clonotype itself: The junction and the germline gene differ at one end; a read error may be behind it. The rearrangement uses TRBV14 and TRBJ1-2; D not resolved. This CDR3 contains 15 residues. From germline, CDR1 is SGHDN and CDR2 FVKESK. The CDR3 here is CASNQDLSLAYGYTF. The CDR3 bases are TGTGCCAGCAACCAAGACCTTTCGCTTGCCTATGGCTACACCTTC.

This clonotype showed up many times. The chain recombines TRBV7-9 with TRBJ2-3, with a possible D match to TRBD1 (5 bases). The CDR3 is 14 amino acids. Germline loops: CDR1 SEHNR, CDR2 FQNEAQ (reference sequence). V was clipped by 7 bases and J by 2 bases, with 13 bases between them. CDR3 DNA sequence: TGTGCCAGCAACATACAGACAGTCACAGATACGCAGTATTTT. Protein sequence: CASNIQTVTDTQYF.

The chain recombines TRBV29-1 with TRBJ2-5; no clear D gene. The CDR3 sequence is 14 residues long. The germline V gene has CDR1 SQVTM and CDR2 ANQGSEA. The V and J ends lost 7 bases and 6 bases respectively, with 21 bases between them. The CDR3 here is CSAERAAVYKTQYF. The DNA of the CDR3 is TGCAGCGCCGAAAGGGCGGCGGTCTACAAGACCCAGTACTTC.

The chain has TRBV5-5 and TRBJ2-7; D is possibly TRBD1 (6 bases). The CDR3 covers 14 residues. The V end was cut by 5 bases, the J end by 4 bases, with 16 bases between. CDR1 and CDR2 (germline): SGHKS, YYEKEE (reference sequence). As DNA, the CDR3 is TGTGCCAGCAGGGGACAAGACAGTCCTTACGAGCAGTACTTC. This sequence encodes CASRGQDSPYEQYF.

CDR3 sequence: CATSDPTPSTGPNEQFF. The CDR3 bases are TGTGCCACCAGTGACCCAACGCCTTCGACAGGACCCAATGAGCAGTTCTTC. The chain joins TRBV24-1 to TRBJ2-1, with D tentatively TRBD1 (6 bases). Germline loops: CDR1 KGHDR, CDR2 SFDVKD. This CDR3 has 17 residues. V was pared by 4 bases and J by 6 bases, with 21 bases between.

This sequence joins TRBV7-6 and TRBJ2-1; D remains ambiguous. Trimming left V 5 bases short and J 9 bases short, with 17 bases between. This CDR3 region has 14 residues. Germline assignment: CDR1 SGHVS and CDR2 FNYEAQ. The chain's CDR3 is CASSPRMSFGEQFF. In nucleotides, the CDR3 is TGTGCCAGCAGCCCCCGGATGTCTTTCGGTGAGCAGTTCTTC.